Reported below is one TCR beta chain. This sample is drawn from a study of cytomegalovirus exposure and HLA in healthy donors. The PCR contained 60 Vbeta and 13 Jbeta primers. Measured with immunoSEQ multiplex PCR; TCRdb has only the in-frame clones, and not every one. The repertoire includes over 100,000 clones, about four fifths of them detected once, and about a fifth sits in the top ten. The CDR3 is made up of 17 amino acids. The germline CDR1 and CDR2 sequences are SNHLY and FYNNEI. Germline trimming cut 9 bases from V and 0 bases from J; bases unmatched to any gene: 14. This clonotype was sampled from a man aged 30-40 years in good health and CMV-seropositive. The chain couples TRBV2 to TRBJ1-2; TRBD1 aligns across 9 bases. The sample taken for sequencing was PBMCs. The CDR3 sequence: CARYNRQGDLTNYGYTF. The CDR3, as DNA: TGTGCCAGATATAATCGACAGGGGGATCTAACTAACTATGGCTACACCTTC.